This T cell receptor (beta chain) came from a study of OX40 agonist ivuxolimab in advanced cancers. About the investigation overall: The costimulatory receptor OX40 (CD134) was targeted by ivuxolimab, a fully human IgG2 agonistic monoclonal antibody. Partial responses occurred in three dose-escalation patients: two with cutaneous melanoma and one with hepatocellular carcinoma. In the dose-escalation cohort, 70% to 85% of patients were male, and the mean age was approximately 55 years, with a range of roughly 23 to 85. The paper covers the monotherapy dose-escalation part of the phase I ivuxolimab trial, which included N ≈ 50 patients. Of the 50 to 55 patients in dose escalation, about 20 had hepatocellular carcinoma, some 15 had melanoma, 9 had renal cell carcinoma and 9 had head and neck cancer. Patients were allowed to have had prior anti-PD-1, anti-PD-L1 or anti-CTLA-4 therapy, and about 40% of the dose-escalation patients had been treated with checkpoint inhibitors. Intravenous ivuxolimab was administered to patients every 2 weeks at six dose levels: 0.01, 0.1, 0.3, 1.5, 3 and 10 mg/kg. The purpose of peripheral TCRbeta sequencing was to test whether ivuxolimab changed TCR sequence diversity and led to clonal T-cell expansion. Summary of the overall study and its limitations: Low levels of normalized T-cell clonal expansion were also seen in some patients who did not respond. After ivuxolimab, expanded clones were on average more numerous among CD8+ T cells than among CD4+ T cells. At doses from 0.1 to 3.0 mg/kg, clonal expansion was seen in both CD4+ and CD8+ blood T cells between baseline and week 6. Partial responders in the 0.1-3.0 mg/kg groups had among the lowest normalized peripheral clonal expansion, especially among CD8+ T cells. The antigen specificity of the clonally expanded peripheral T cells was not determined.

Note on this clone: It lacks a known antigen. No quality values exist for individual bases; no much larger clone is one base distant.

Genomic DNA was extracted from sorted cells for sequencing of the TCRbeta CDR3 region. The immunoSEQ Assay was used to sequence the TCRbeta CDR3 regions. TCRdb obtained this table from immuneACCESS and retained in-frame rearrangements with V and J assigned. These tables miss some clones; where compared with another copy, unresolved V genes account for less than half of the shortfall, and the remainder is unexplained. The sample contains 60,000 to 90,000 clones, 90% of them found a single time. The ten largest clones capture more than 0.3% of the sample. The trial excluded patients who had a history of autoimmune disease or were on systemic immunosuppression. Peripheral blood for TCR sequencing was drawn from every dose cohort at baseline, at cycle 4 day 1 and at cycle 7 day 1. Samples were obtained from an open-label, multicenter, first-in-human phase I dose-escalation trial of ivuxolimab. The trial enrolled adults with locally advanced or metastatic head and neck squamous cell, hepatocellular, melanoma or renal cell carcinoma. CD4+ and CD8+ T cells were sorted separately from peripheral blood before TCR sequencing.

From a lookup of the germline V gene (reference sequence), CDR1 and CDR2 are MNHEY and SMNVEV. The CDR3 runs 12 residues from the cysteine to the phenylalanine. The read is trimmed to its CDR3 DNA, 36 bases read in frame from base 1. The trim is 6 bases for V and 3 bases for J, with a gap of 9 bases between the germline ends. This sample comprised CD4+ or CD8+ T cells sorted from blood, obtained in a trial of the OX40 agonist ivuxolimab. The receptor comes from an adult with an advanced solid tumor such as melanoma, head and neck, liver or kidney cancer. Recombination linked TRBV27 to TRBJ2-7, and perhaps TRBD1 as D gene, on 5 matching bases. The nucleotides read TGTGCCAGCAGCTCACAGGACTACGAGCAGTACTTC. It specifies CASSSQDYEQYF.